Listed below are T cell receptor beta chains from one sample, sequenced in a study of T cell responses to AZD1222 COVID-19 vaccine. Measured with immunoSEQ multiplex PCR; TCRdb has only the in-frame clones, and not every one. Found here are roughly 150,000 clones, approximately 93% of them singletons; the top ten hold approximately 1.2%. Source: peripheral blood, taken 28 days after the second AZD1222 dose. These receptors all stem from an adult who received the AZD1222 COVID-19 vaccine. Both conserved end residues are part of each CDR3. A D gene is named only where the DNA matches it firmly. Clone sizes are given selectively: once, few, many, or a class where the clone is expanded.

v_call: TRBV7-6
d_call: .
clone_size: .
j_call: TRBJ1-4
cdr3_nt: TGTGCCAGCAGCTTAGGTACAGGGATGGCTAATGAAAAACTGTTTTTT
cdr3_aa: CASSLGTGMANEKLFF

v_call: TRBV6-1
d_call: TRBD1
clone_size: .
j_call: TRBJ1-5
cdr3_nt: TGTGCCAGCAGTGGGGGGACAGGGGGGGCGTACGATCAGCCCCAGCATTTT
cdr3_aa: CASSGGTGGAYDQPQHF

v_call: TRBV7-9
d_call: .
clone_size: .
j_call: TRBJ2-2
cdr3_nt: TGTGCCAGCAATGGGGAGCTGTTTTTT
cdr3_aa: CASNGELFF

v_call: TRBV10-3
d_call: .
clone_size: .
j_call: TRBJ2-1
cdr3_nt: TGTGCCATCAGTGGCCTAGGGGTGGGGAATGAGCAGTTCTTC
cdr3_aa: CAISGLGVGNEQFF

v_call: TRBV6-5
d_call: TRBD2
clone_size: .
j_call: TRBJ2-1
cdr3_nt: TGTGCCAGCAGAACGGGGAGGGACAATGAGCAGTTCTTC
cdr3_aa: CASRTGRDNEQFF

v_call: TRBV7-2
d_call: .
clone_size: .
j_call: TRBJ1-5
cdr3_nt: TGTGCCAGCAGCTGGCTAGGGGAGGGAAGCAATCAGCCCCAGCATTTT
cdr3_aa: CASSWLGEGSNQPQHF

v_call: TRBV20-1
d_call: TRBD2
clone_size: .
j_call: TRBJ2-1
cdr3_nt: TGCAGTGCTAGTATAGTCGGGGGGGCCACCTGGTATAGGGAGCAGTTCTTC
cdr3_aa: CSASIVGGATWYREQFF

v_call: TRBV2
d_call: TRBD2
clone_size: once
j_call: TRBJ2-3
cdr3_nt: TGTGCCAGCAGTGTTGTAAGCGGGGTAACAGATACGCAGTATTTT
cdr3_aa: CASSVVSGVTDTQYF

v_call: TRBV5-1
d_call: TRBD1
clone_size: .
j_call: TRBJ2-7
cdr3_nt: TGCGCCAGCAGCGCCCAACCCGGGACAGGGGGCGAGCAGTACTTC
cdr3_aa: CASSAQPGTGGEQYF

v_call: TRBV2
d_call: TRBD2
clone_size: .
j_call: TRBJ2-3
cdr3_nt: TGTGCCAGCACGACTAGCGGGAGGTCGGATACGCAGTATTTT
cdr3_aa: CASTTSGRSDTQYF

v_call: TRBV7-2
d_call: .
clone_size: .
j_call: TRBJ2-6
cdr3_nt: TGTGCCAGCAGCTTAGTCCCGGCAGGGGCTGGGGCCAACGTCCTGACTTTC
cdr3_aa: CASSLVPAGAGANVLTF

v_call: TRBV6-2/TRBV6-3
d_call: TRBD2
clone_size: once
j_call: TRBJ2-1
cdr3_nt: TGTGCCAGCAGTTACAAAAGCGGGGGGGCCTTGTTGGAGCAGTTCTTC
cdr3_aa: CASSYKSGGALLEQFF

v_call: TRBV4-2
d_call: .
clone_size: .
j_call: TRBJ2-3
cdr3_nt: TGTGCCAGCAGCCAAGTAGCGGCTTCTAGCACAGATACGCAGTATTTT
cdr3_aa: CASSQVAASSTDTQYF

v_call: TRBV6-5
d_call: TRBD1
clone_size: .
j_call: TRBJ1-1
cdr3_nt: TGTGCCAGCAGTTACGGGACAGAGGTGAACACTGAAGCTTTCTTT
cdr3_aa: CASSYGTEVNTEAFF

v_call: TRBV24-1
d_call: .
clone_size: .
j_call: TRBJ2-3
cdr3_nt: TGTGCCACCAGTGATTTACCAGACGCAGATACGCAGTATTTT
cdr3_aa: CATSDLPDADTQYF

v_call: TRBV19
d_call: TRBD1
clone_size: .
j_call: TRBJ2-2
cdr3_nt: TGTGCCAGTAGGTTACAGGGGGCGGAAAAAAGAAGGACCGGGGAGCTGTTTTTT
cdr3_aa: CASRLQGAEKRRTGELFF

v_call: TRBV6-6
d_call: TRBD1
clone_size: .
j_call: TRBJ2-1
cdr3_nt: TGTGCCAGCAACATGGACAGGGGCGCCTACAATGAGCAGTTCTTC
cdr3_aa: CASNMDRGAYNEQFF

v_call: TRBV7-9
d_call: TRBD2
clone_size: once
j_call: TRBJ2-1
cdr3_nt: TGTGCCAGCAGCCCGGGGGGTCTAGCGGGAGATGTCAATGAGCAGTTCTTC
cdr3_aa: CASSPGGLAGDVNEQFF

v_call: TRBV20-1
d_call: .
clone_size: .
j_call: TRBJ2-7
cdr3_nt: TGCAGTGTATTTTCCTACGAGCAGTACTTC
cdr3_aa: CSVFSYEQYF

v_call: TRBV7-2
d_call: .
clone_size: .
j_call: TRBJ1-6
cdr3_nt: TGTGCCAGCAGCTTAGCGGGGTCGACGCACTCCTATAATTCACCCCTCCACTTT
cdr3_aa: CASSLAGSTHSYNSPLHF

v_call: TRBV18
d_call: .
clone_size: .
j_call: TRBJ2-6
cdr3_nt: TGTGCCAGCTCACTCCTCACCCCGCAGCCAGAAGACTCTGGGGCCAACGTCCTGACTTTC
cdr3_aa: CASSLLTPQPEDSGANVLTF

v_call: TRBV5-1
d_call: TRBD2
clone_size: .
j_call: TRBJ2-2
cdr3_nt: TGCGCCAGCAGCTGGGGGTCCGGGACTAGCGGGAGTTTTACCGGGGAGCTGTTTTTT
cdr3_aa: CASSWGSGTSGSFTGELFF

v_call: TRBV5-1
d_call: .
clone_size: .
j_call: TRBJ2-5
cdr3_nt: TGCGCCAGCAGCTTGGATCCAGTCCCAGAGACCCAGTACTTC
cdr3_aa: CASSLDPVPETQYF

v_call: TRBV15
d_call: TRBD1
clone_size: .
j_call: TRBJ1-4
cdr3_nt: TGTGCCACCAGCAGAGGGGACAGCTCTAATGAAAAACTGTTTTTT
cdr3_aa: CATSRGDSSNEKLFF